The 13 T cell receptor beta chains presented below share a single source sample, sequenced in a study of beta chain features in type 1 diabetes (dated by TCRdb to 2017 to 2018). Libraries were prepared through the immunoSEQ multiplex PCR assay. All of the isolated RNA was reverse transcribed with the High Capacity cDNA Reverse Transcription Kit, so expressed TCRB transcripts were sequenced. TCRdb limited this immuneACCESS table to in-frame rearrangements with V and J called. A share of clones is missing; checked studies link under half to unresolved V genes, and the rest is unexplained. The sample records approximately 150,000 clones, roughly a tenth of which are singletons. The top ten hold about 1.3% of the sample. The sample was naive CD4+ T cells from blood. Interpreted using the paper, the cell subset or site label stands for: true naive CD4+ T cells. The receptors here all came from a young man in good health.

CDR3 loop: CASSVAPDRETGELFF. In DNA, the CDR3 is TGTGCCAGCAGCGTAGCACCGGATCGGGAAACCGGGGAGCTGTTTTTT. The gene calls are TRBV9 and TRBJ2-2; D is perhaps TRBD2 (5 bases). CDR1 is SGDLS and CDR2 is YYNGEE in the germline V gene. The CDR3 is made up of 16 amino acids. Trimming left V 0 bases short and J 5 bases short, with 14 bases between.

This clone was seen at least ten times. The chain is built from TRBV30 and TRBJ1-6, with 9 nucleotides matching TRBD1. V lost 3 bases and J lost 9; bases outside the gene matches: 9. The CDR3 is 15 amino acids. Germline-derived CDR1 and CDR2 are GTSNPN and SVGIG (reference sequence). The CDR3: CAWSRLGTGTSPLHF. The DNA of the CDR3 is TGTGCCTGGAGCCGACTCGGGACAGGGACTTCACCCCTCCACTTT.

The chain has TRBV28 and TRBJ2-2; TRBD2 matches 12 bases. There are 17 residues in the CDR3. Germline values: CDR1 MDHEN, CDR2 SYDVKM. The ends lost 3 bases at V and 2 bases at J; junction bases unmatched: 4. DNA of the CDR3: TGTGCCAGCAGTTTCCCTAGCGGGGGGGCCAACACCGGGGAGCTGTTTTTT. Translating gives CASSFPSGGANTGELFF.

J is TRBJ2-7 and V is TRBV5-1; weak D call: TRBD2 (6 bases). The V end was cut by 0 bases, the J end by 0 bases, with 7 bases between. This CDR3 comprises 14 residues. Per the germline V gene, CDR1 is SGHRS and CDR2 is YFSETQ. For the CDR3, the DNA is TGCGCCAGCAGCTTGGTCGGGAGCTCCTACGAGCAGTACTTC. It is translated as CASSLVGSSYEQYF.

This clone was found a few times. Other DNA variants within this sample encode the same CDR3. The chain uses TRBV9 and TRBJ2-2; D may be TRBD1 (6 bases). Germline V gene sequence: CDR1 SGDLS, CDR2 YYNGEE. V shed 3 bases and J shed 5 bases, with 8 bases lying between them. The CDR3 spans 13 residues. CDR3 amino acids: CASSAQGTGELFF. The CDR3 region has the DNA TGTGCCAGCAGCGCACAGGGAACCGGGGAGCTGTTTTTT.

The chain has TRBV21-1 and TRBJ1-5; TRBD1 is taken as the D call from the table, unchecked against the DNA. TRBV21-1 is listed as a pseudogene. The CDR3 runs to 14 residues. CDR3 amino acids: CASSKWAGIQPQHF. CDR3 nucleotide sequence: TGTGCCAGCAGCAAATGGGCAGGGATTCAGCCCCAGCATTTT.

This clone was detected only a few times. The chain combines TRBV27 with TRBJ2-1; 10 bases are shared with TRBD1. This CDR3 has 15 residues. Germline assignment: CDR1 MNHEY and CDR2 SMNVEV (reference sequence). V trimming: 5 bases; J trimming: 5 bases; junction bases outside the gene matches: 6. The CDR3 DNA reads TGTGCCAGCAGTCCGCCCGGGACAGGGGACAATGAGCAGTTCTTC. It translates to CASSPPGTGDNEQFF.

The DNA of the CDR3 is TGTGCCAGCCGACAGGTCAGCGGCTCCTACAATGAGCAGTTCTTC. As protein: CASRQVSGSYNEQFF. V is TRBV5-4 and J is TRBJ2-1; weak D call: TRBD1 (6 bases). Between the trimmed V and J ends, which lost 7 bases and 0 bases, there was a span of 14 bases. Germline V gene data show CDR1 as SGHNT and CDR2 as YYREEE (reference sequence). The CDR3 has 15 amino acids.

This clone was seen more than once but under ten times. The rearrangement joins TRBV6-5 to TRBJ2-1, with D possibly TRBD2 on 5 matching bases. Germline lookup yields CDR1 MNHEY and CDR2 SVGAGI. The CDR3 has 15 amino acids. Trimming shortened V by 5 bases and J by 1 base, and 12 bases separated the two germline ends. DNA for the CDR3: TGTGCCAGCAGTCGCGCGGGTATATCCTACAATGAGCAGTTCTTC. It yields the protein CASSRAGISYNEQFF.

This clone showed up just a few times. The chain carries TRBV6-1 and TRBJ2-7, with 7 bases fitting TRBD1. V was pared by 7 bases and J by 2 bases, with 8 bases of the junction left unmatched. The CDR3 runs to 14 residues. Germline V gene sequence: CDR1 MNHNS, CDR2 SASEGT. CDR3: CASKRQGVPYEQYF. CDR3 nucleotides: TGTGCCAGCAAGAGGCAGGGGGTTCCCTACGAGCAGTACTTC.

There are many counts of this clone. CDR3 protein: CASSVAAGEQETQYF. The CDR3 region has the DNA TGTGCCAGCAGCGTAGCGGCAGGGGAACAAGAGACCCAGTACTTC. The rearrangement uses TRBV9 and TRBJ2-5; tentative D call: TRBD1 (6 bases). The ends were cut back, 0 bases at V and 2 bases at J, with 11 bases in the middle. Germline loops: CDR1 SGDLS, CDR2 YYNGEE. This CDR3 is built from 15 residues.

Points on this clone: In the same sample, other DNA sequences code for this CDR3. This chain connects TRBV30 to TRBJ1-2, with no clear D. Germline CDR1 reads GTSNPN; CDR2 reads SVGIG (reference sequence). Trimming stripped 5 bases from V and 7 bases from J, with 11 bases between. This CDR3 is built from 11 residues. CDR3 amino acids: CAWSSGGGYTF. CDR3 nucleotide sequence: TGTGCCTGGTCATCAGGTGGTGGCTACACCTTC.

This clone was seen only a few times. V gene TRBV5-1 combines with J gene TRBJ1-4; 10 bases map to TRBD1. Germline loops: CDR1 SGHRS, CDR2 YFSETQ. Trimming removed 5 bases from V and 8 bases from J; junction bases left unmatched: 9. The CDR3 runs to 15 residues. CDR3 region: CASSSAGTGDEKLFF. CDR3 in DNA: TGCGCCAGCAGTTCGGCCGGGACAGGGGACGAAAAACTGTTTTTT.